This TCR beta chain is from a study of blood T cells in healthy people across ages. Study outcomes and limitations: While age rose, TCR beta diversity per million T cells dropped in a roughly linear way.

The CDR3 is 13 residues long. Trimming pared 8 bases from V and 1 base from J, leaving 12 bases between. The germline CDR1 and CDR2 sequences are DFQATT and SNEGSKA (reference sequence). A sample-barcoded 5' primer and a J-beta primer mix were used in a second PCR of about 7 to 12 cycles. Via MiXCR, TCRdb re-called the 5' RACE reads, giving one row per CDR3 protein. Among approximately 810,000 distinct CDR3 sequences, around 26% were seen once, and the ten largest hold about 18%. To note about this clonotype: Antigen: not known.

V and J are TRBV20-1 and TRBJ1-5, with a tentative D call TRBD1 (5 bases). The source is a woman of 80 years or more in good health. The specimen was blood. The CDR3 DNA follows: TGCAGTTCGGGACGCCACAGCAATCAGCCCCAGCATTTT. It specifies CSSGRHSNQPQHF.